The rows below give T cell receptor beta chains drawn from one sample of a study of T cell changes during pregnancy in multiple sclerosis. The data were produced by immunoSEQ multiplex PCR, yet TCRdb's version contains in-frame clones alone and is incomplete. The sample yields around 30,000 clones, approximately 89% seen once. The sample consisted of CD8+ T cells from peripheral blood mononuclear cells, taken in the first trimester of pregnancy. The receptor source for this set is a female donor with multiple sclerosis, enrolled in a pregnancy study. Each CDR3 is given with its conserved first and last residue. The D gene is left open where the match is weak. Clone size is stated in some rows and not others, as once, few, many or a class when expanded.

CDR3aa: CASSLLYATNEKLFF; CDR3nt: TGTGCCAGCAGTTTATTGTATGCAACTAATGAAAAACTGTTTTTT; len: 15; d_gene: NA; j_gene: TRBJ1-4; v_gene: TRBV28; abundance: NA
CDR3aa: CASGFLAATYEQYF; CDR3nt: TGTGCTAGTGGTTTTTTAGCGGCCACCTACGAGCAGTACTTC; len: 14; d_gene: NA; j_gene: TRBJ2-7; v_gene: TRBV12-5; abundance: few
CDR3aa: CASSLNYGTAEQYF; CDR3nt: TGTGCCAGCAGTCTGAATTACGGGACTGCTGAGCAGTACTTC; len: 14; d_gene: NA; j_gene: TRBJ2-7; v_gene: TRBV6-5; abundance: NA
CDR3aa: CASSEEASGSHEQYF; CDR3nt: TGTGCCAGCAGTGAGGAGGCTAGCGGGAGCCACGAGCAGTACTTC; len: 15; d_gene: TRBD2; j_gene: TRBJ2-7; v_gene: TRBV6-1; abundance: NA
CDR3aa: CAWSVRAGGNTEAFF; CDR3nt: TGTGCCTGGAGTGTAAGAGCAGGGGGGAACACTGAAGCTTTCTTT; len: 15; d_gene: TRBD1; j_gene: TRBJ1-1; v_gene: TRBV30; abundance: few
CDR3aa: CASSPWVASGSRTDTQYF; CDR3nt: TGTGCCAGCAGCCCCTGGGTGGCTAGCGGGAGTCGTACAGATACGCAGTATTTT; len: 18; d_gene: TRBD2; j_gene: TRBJ2-3; v_gene: TRBV5-6; abundance: NA
CDR3aa: CASSAGLETGELFF; CDR3nt: TGTGCCAGCAGTGCGGGACTAGAGACCGGGGAGCTGTTTTTT; len: 14; d_gene: TRBD2; j_gene: TRBJ2-2; v_gene: TRBV6-4; abundance: medium-sized
CDR3aa: CASAFAGELFF; CDR3nt: TGTGCCAGCGCGTTCGCCGGGGAGCTGTTTTTT; len: 11; d_gene: NA; j_gene: TRBJ2-2; v_gene: TRBV11-2; abundance: NA
CDR3aa: CATSSSPLGGVQPQHF; CDR3nt: TGTGCCACCAGCAGCTCCCCCTTAGGGGGTGTGCAGCCCCAGCATTTT; len: 16; d_gene: NA; j_gene: TRBJ1-5; v_gene: TRBV15; abundance: NA
CDR3aa: CASSQDGTGAMNEQFF; CDR3nt: TGCGCCAGCAGCCAAGACGGGACAGGGGCTATGAATGAGCAGTTCTTC; len: 16; d_gene: TRBD1; j_gene: TRBJ2-1; v_gene: TRBV4-1; abundance: few
CDR3aa: CASEGGRTEAFF; CDR3nt: TGCGCCAGCGAGGGGGGGAGGACTGAAGCTTTCTTT; len: 12; d_gene: NA; j_gene: TRBJ1-1; v_gene: TRBV10-2; abundance: NA
CDR3aa: CASGWRTSGNTGELFF; CDR3nt: TGTGCTAGTGGTTGGAGGACTAGCGGGAACACCGGGGAGCTGTTTTTT; len: 16; d_gene: TRBD2; j_gene: TRBJ2-2; v_gene: TRBV12-5; abundance: NA
CDR3aa: CASSEEGDSSGSSYEQYF; CDR3nt: TGTGCCAGCAGTGAAGAGGGGGACTCTAGCGGGAGCTCCTACGAGCAGTACTTC; len: 18; d_gene: TRBD2; j_gene: TRBJ2-7; v_gene: TRBV2; abundance: once
CDR3aa: CASSQSGSYNEQFF; CDR3nt: TGCGCCAGCAGCCAGAGCGGGAGCTACAATGAGCAGTTCTTC; len: 14; d_gene: TRBD2; j_gene: TRBJ2-1; v_gene: TRBV4-1; abundance: NA
CDR3aa: CASSDSAVAGGPEEQFF; CDR3nt: TGTGCCAGCAGTGACTCGGCGGTAGCGGGAGGGCCCGAGGAGCAGTTCTTC; len: 17; d_gene: TRBD2; j_gene: TRBJ2-1; v_gene: TRBV6-4; abundance: NA
CDR3aa: CASSISRSSYNEQFF; CDR3nt: TGTGCCAGTAGTATTAGCCGCTCTAGCTACAATGAGCAGTTCTTC; len: 15; d_gene: NA; j_gene: TRBJ2-1; v_gene: TRBV19; abundance: medium-sized
CDR3aa: CASSLGWGGPSYEQYF; CDR3nt: TGTGCCAGCAGCTTGGGGTGGGGGGGACCCTCCTACGAGCAGTACTTC; len: 16; d_gene: TRBD2; j_gene: TRBJ2-7; v_gene: TRBV5-6; abundance: many